These 15 T cell receptor beta chains came from one sample sequenced in a study of Ad26.COV2.S vaccination and SARS-CoV-2 variants. The treatment here: some 19 received Ad26.COV2.S at low or high dose, single or two shots; roughly 5 received placebo; per-sample allocation not given. The samples were gathered on day 63 after the first injection of vaccine or placebo. Here immunoSEQ multiplex PCR was the method, and the copy in TCRdb shows in-frame clones only, minus some. The sample contains 300,000 to 450,000 clones, around 83% of which appear only once. Source: peripheral blood, taken in a trial of Ad26.COV2.S vaccine versus placebo. The origin of the receptors is a person aged 18 to 65 who received the Ad26.COV2.S COVID-19 vaccine or a placebo.

The chain recombines TRBV7-9 with TRBJ1-5; 9 nucleotides line up with TRBD1. Germline V gives CDR1 SEHNR, CDR2 FQNEAQ (reference sequence). V gave up 4 bases and J gave up 2 bases; unmatched junction bases: 6. The CDR3 is 16 residues long. Here the CDR3 DNA reads TGTGCCAGCAGCTCGGGACAGGGAAAGGGCAATCAGCCCCAGCATTTT. This sequence encodes CASSSGQGKGNQPQHF.

CDR3 DNA sequence: TGTGCCAGCAGTTACGACCAGGGGGGGCCCCTCCACTTT. It is translated as CASSYDQGGPLHF. The rearrangement links TRBV6-6 to TRBJ1-6; 7 bases are a match to TRBD1. The trim removed 2 bases at V and 13 bases at J, leaving 5 bases unmatched. The CDR3 covers 13 residues. CDR1 and CDR2 (germline): MNHNY, SVGAGI (reference sequence).

This sequence joins TRBV7-2 and TRBJ2-1; D possibly uses TRBD1 or TRBD2 (5 bases each). CDR3 length: 16 residues. The germline gives CDR1 SGHTA, CDR2 FQGNSA. Between the trimmed V and J ends, which lost 4 bases and 4 bases, there was a span of 17 bases. The DNA of the CDR3 is TGTGCCAGCAGCTCGCGTCGCTCGGGGCTTTACAATGAGCAGTTCTTC. It codes for CASSSRRSGLYNEQFF.

This chain joins TRBV7-6 and TRBJ2-1, with TRBD2 as a possible D gene (5 bases). Trimming cost V 1 base and J 9 bases, with 7 bases left between them. The germline CDR1 and CDR2 sequences are SGHVS and FNYEAQ. This CDR3 has 12 residues. The CDR3 spells CASSLVEGEQFF. CDR3 DNA: TGTGCCAGCAGCTTAGTTGAGGGTGAGCAGTTCTTC.

In its sample, this clone was seen a few times. The rearrangement uses TRBV5-6 and TRBJ2-1; possible D gene TRBD1, 6 bases. With 2 bases removed from V and 15 bases from J, the gap between germline ends came to 24 bases. Germline CDR1 SGHDT, CDR2 YYEEEE. The CDR3 length is 15 residues. CDR3 DNA sequence: TGTGCCAGCAGCTTCCCTGGACAGATATACAATGAGTCGTTCTTC. This codes for CASSFPGQIYNESFF.

V and J are TRBV7-2 and TRBJ2-5, with a weak D call TRBD2 (5 bases). Germline values: CDR1 SGHTA, CDR2 FQGNSA. CDR3 size: 14 residues. The V and J ends lost 2 bases and 2 bases respectively, with 9 bases between them. As DNA, the CDR3 is TGTGCCAGCAGCTTATTGAGGGTACAAGAGACCCAGTACTTC. It specifies CASSLLRVQETQYF. Based on the CDR3 plus reference TRBV7-2 and TRBJ2-5, the full variable domain is GAGVSQSPSNKVTEKGKDVELRCDPISGHTALYWYRQSLGQGLEFLIYFQGNSAPDKSGLPSDRFSAERTGGSVSTLTIQRTQQEDSAVYLCASSLLRVQETQYFGPGTRLLVL.

The count of this clone is one. V and J are TRBV7-9 and TRBJ2-5; 8 nucleotides agree with TRBD2. This CDR3 is 13 amino acids long. V trimming: 5 bases; J trimming: 5 bases; junction bases outside the gene matches: 4. The germline CDR1 and CDR2 sequences are SEHNR and FQNEAQ (reference sequence). The CDR3 loop reads CASSQTSAETQYF. CDR3 coding DNA: TGTGCCAGCAGCCAGACTAGCGCGGAGACCCAGTACTTC.

This chain connects TRBV27 to TRBJ1-1; D uncertain. The CDR3 is 13 amino acids. The V gene lost 4 bases and the J gene lost 3 bases, with 9 bases spanning the gap. Germline V gene sequence: CDR1 MNHEY, CDR2 SMNVEV (reference sequence). The CDR3 region has the DNA TGTGCCAGCAGTTGGAGGGTGGACACTGAAGCTTTCTTT. Translation gives CASSWRVDTEAFF.

Worth noting for this clone: Other DNA sequences of this sample code for an identical CDR3. The rearrangement joins TRBV7-2 to TRBJ2-2; D perhaps matches TRBD2 (5 bases). This CDR3 has 14 residues. The germline V gene has CDR1 SGHTA and CDR2 FQGNSA. V lost 0 bases and J 4 bases, leaving 6 bases between the germline ends. CDR3 in DNA: TGTGCCAGCAGCTTAGCTGGGAGCACCGGGGAGCTGTTTTTT. This encodes CASSLAGSTGELFF.

This sequence joins TRBV30 and TRBJ2-5, with 9 bases fitting TRBD2. Germline trimming cut 2 bases from V and 1 base from J; bases unmatched to any gene: 14. The CDR3 sequence is 18 residues long. Looked up from germline, CDR1 is GTSNPN and CDR2 is SVGIG (reference sequence). The CDR3 sequence: CAWSSRSPLAGFQETQYF. CDR3 nucleotide sequence: TGTGCCTGGAGTTCAAGGTCCCCACTAGCGGGCTTCCAAGAGACCCAGTACTTC.

CDR3 sequence: CASSLAPREGNIQYF. The DNA for the CDR3 is TGTGCCAGCAGCTTAGCCCCACGTGAGGGGAACATTCAGTACTTC. This sequence joins TRBV13 and TRBJ2-4; perhaps D is TRBD1 or TRBD2 (5 bases each). Germline V CDR1 and CDR2: PRHDT, FYEKMQ (reference sequence). This CDR3 has 15 residues. V lost 1 base to trimming and J lost 7 bases, with 14 bases between them.

The V call is TRBV7-6, the J call TRBJ2-3, with a tentative D call TRBD1 (5 bases). The CDR3 consists of 16 residues. CDR1 is SGHVS and CDR2 is FNYEAQ in the germline V gene. Trimming took 2 bases from V and 2 from J, leaving 14 bases between them. The DNA for the CDR3 is TGTGCCAGCAGCTTAATTCCAGGACATCTCACAGATACGCAGTATTTT. Residues: CASSLIPGHLTDTQYF.

This chain connects TRBV30 to TRBJ1-2, with 7 bases that match TRBD1. From germline, CDR1 is GTSNPN and CDR2 SVGIG (reference sequence). The CDR3 is 13 residues long. Unmatched junction bases numbered 9, after V lost 7 bases and J lost 4 bases. This CDR3 is CASPTGSGYGYTF. In nucleotides, the CDR3 is TGTGCCTCCCCGACAGGGTCGGGCTATGGCTACACCTTC.

The rearrangement joins TRBV7-6 to TRBJ2-4; D not resolved. Germline CDR1 is SGHVS and CDR2 is FNYEAQ. Deletions cut 5 bases from V and 4 bases from J, with 9 bases between. This CDR3 region has 13 residues. The CDR3 loop reads CASSPTPKNIQYF. For the CDR3, the DNA is TGTGCCAGCAGCCCGACCCCTAAAAACATTCAGTACTTC.

CDR3 nucleotides: TGCGCCAGCAGCGGGGGAGGGCCTAATCAGCCCCAGCATTTT. Residues: CASSGGGPNQPQHF. V gene TRBV5-1 combines with J gene TRBJ1-5; D is perhaps TRBD1 (5 bases). Between the trimmed V and J ends, which lost 4 bases and 4 bases, there was a span of 12 bases. Germline CDR1 SGHRS, CDR2 YFSETQ. The CDR3 covers 14 residues.